This T cell receptor beta chain was identified during a study of shared clonotypes between healthy human individuals. At the deep level, the assay was run. TCRdb keeps only in-frame clones here, not all; method: immunoSEQ multiplex PCR. The data show 2 million to 2.5 million clones, around 93% seen once. CD8 cells classed as naive were CD45RO-negative and positively selected for CCR7, excluding terminally differentiated effector memory CD45RA+ cells. The J segment lost 6 bases and the V segment lost 10 bases, leaving 8 bases of the junction unmatched. This CDR3 has 14 residues. The germline CDR1 and CDR2 sequences are WSHSY and SAAADI.

Sequencing was carried out using naive CD8+ T cells from PBMCs. The TCR was taken from a man younger than 30 in good health. Some clones in this sample may be carry-over from other donors' samples. The chain is built from TRBV10-2 and TRBJ2-1, with 11 bases aligning to TRBD2. The CDR3 sequence: CATGVAGGFNEQFF. In nucleotides, the CDR3 is TGCGCCACCGGGGTAGCGGGAGGGTTCAATGAGCAGTTCTTC.